This TCR beta chain was observed in a study of blood T cells in healthy people across ages. Findings of the study overall: Compared with aged donors, long-lived donors showed fewer expanded clones, suggesting selection.

The CDR3 contains 17 residues. V shed 5 bases, J shed 3 bases, and the junction held 12 bases outside the gene matches. Per the germline V gene, CDR1 is SGHTA and CDR2 is FQGTGA. Per sample, a minimum of 6 million PBMCs were isolated. This clonotype was seen at least ten times. Its specificity is unknown. It was with a sample-barcoded 5' primer and a J-beta primer mix that a second PCR of about 7 to 12 cycles was run. CDR3-containing paired-end reads numbered at least 2.5 million in each sample. TCRdb re-analysed the 5' RACE reads in MiXCR, keeping a single row per CDR3 protein. The sample yields 800,000 to 950,000 distinct CDR3 sequences, almost 30% seen once. The sample was also reused in another study, on T cells of mothers and their children.

The source of this sequence is a middle-aged woman in good health. The specimen sequenced was blood. This rearrangement joins TRBV7-3 to TRBJ2-3; 9 positions agree with TRBD2. The CDR3 loop reads CASSPLPLAGKTDTQYF. CDR3 nucleotides: TGTGCCAGCAGCCCACTCCCGCTAGCGGGGAAGACAGATACGCAGTATTTT.